The 7 T cell receptor beta chains below all came from one sample that was sequenced in a study of early T cells in non-severe SARS-CoV-2 infection. Each CDR3 protein is one row after TCRdb ran MiXCR on the 5' RACE reads. Of tens of thousands of distinct CDR3 sequences listed, 7.5% to 9% were seen once; the top ten hold 3.5% to 5%. Source: whole blood, taken at baseline. These TCRs come from an adult who was a healthcare worker with PCR-confirmed SARS-CoV-2 infection or an uninfected control (not recorded which).

J is TRBJ2-3 and V is TRBV12-3 or TRBV12-4; no definite D call. The CDR3 spans 14 residues. V was cut by 7 bases and J by 0 bases, with 11 bases left in between. The CDR3 loop is CASTAERSTDTQYF. The CDR3 coding sequence is TGTGCCAGCACAGCCGAGCGAAGCACAGATACGCAGTATTTT.

This clonotype appeared many times. The rearrangement uses TRBV2 and TRBJ1-2; 8 bases align to TRBD1. CDR3 length equals 14 residues. Losses at the gene ends were 7 bases for V and 5 bases for J; bases not matched to a gene: 9. CDR1 and CDR2 (germline): SNHLY, FYNNEI. CDR3 in DNA: TGTGCCAGCAACGGACAGGGAGTGCGGTATGGCTACACCTTC. Protein: CASNGQGVRYGYTF.

The rearrangement uses TRBV20-1 and TRBJ2-7, with D unresolved. This CDR3 region has 13 residues. V lost 8 bases, J lost 5 bases, and 19 bases lay in between. CDR1 and CDR2 from the germline V gene are DFQATT and SNEGSKA (reference sequence). CDR3 DNA: TGCAGTTCCAATCACCCCGTCTTCCACGAGCAGTACTTC. Translating gives CSSNHPVFHEQYF.

There are a few counts of this clonotype. The gene calls are TRBV28 and TRBJ1-5; 9 bases are shared with TRBD1. With V trimmed by 4 bases and J by 2 bases, 0 bases remained unmatched. Germline V lookup: CDR1 MDHEN, CDR2 SYDVKM. This CDR3 has 14 amino acids. The CDR3 sequence: CASSWTGGNQPQHF. The DNA of the CDR3 is TGTGCCAGCAGTTGGACAGGGGGCAATCAGCCCCAGCATTTT.

There are a few counts of this clonotype. The V and J genes are TRBV19 and TRBJ2-5; no firm D call. The CDR3 is 12 amino acids. V was shortened by 4 bases and J by 4 bases, with 7 bases between the two germline ends. Germline CDR1 reads LNHDA; CDR2 reads SQIVND (reference sequence). Written as DNA, the CDR3 is TGTGCCAGTAGTAACCGTCGAGAGACCCAGTACTTC. The encoded protein is CASSNRRETQYF. The complete variable domain, with remaining parts taken from reference TRBV19 and TRBJ2-5, reads DGGITQSPKYLFRKEGQNVTLSCEQNLNHDAMYWYRQDPGQGLRLIYYSQIVNDFQKGDIAEGYSVSREKKESFPLTVTSAQKNPTAFYLCASSNRRETQYFGPGTRLLVL.

The CDR3 reads CASSPDRGKATYF. As DNA, the CDR3 is TGTGCCAGCAGCCCAGACAGGGGAAAGGCGACGTACTTC. The chain recombines TRBV7-3 with TRBJ2-5; 8 nucleotides line up with TRBD1. This CDR3 comprises 13 residues. CDR1 and CDR2 (germline): SGHTA, FQGTGA. V lost 5 bases, J lost 13 bases, and 12 bases stayed unmatched.

This clonotype was found a few times. The V gene is TRBV29-1, the J gene TRBJ2-5, with D hard to call. This CDR3 has 13 amino acids. Germline V gene data show CDR1 as SQVTM and CDR2 as ANQGSEA. The ends were cut back, 5 bases at V and 7 bases at J, with 17 bases in the middle. The CDR3 region is CSVIHQALGTQYF. The CDR3 nucleotides read TGCAGCGTTATTCATCAGGCCCTCGGGACCCAGTACTTC.